Listed here are 29 T cell receptor beta chains from one sample, sequenced in a study of OX40 agonist ivuxolimab in advanced cancers. Data came from immunoSEQ multiplex PCR; TCRdb stores just in-frame clones and leaves some out. The sample carries 30,000 to 40,000 clones, around 87% recorded once. Material: CD4+ or CD8+ T cells sorted from blood, obtained in a trial of the OX40 agonist ivuxolimab. The receptors derive from an adult with an advanced solid tumor such as melanoma, head and neck, liver or kidney cancer.

The chain uses TRBV15 and TRBJ2-6; D call uncertain. The germline gives CDR1 LNHNV, CDR2 YYDKDF (reference sequence). This CDR3 contains 19 residues. The germline V and J ends were trimmed by 1 base and 0 bases, with 16 bases remaining between them. The CDR3 loop reads CATSRVGLGELSGANVLTF. CDR3 bases: TGTGCCACCAGCAGAGTCGGTTTAGGTGAACTCTCTGGGGCCAACGTCCTGACTTTC.

The J gene is TRBJ2-6, the V gene TRBV2; the D gene is possibly TRBD1 (5 bases). The CDR3 extends over 15 amino acids. The germline V gene encodes CDR1 SNHLY and CDR2 FYNNEI. V was shortened by 4 bases and J by 2 bases, with 9 bases between the two germline ends. The CDR3 DNA reads as TGTGCCAGCAGTGCAGAAGGGGCTGGGGCCAACGTCCTGACTTTC. Translating it yields CASSAEGAGANVLTF.

The chain has TRBV19 and TRBJ2-5, with a weak D call TRBD2 (5 bases). The V gene's germline CDR1 is LNHDA and CDR2 SQIVND (reference sequence). Trimming shortened V by 2 bases and J by 1 base, and 8 bases separated the two germline ends. There are 14 residues in the CDR3. CDR3 protein: CASSISGIQETQYF. Here the CDR3 DNA reads TGTGCCAGTAGTATATCCGGGATCCAAGAGACCCAGTACTTC.

This clone has a single count. The V call is TRBV2, the J call TRBJ2-1; TRBD1 is a possible D gene (5 bases). This CDR3 spans 12 amino acids. V dropped 9 bases and J dropped 7 bases, with 13 bases sitting between them. Germline V lookup: CDR1 SNHLY, CDR2 FYNNEI. The CDR3 reads CARGRVENEQFF. DNA of the CDR3: TGTGCCAGAGGCAGGGTAGAGAATGAGCAGTTCTTC.

The CDR3 loop reads CASETGTSGHSYNEQFF. The CDR3 nucleotides read TGTGCCAGCGAGACCGGGACTAGCGGTCACTCCTACAATGAGCAGTTCTTC. V and J are TRBV28 and TRBJ2-1; 11 bases are shared with TRBD2. Germline-derived CDR1 and CDR2 are MDHEN and SYDVKM. This CDR3 has 17 residues. The trim removed 8 bases at V and 0 bases at J, leaving 9 bases unmatched.

V and J are TRBV15 and TRBJ2-3; 10 bases fit TRBD1. CDR1 and CDR2 from the germline V gene are LNHNV and YYDKDF (reference sequence). The CDR3 is made up of 15 amino acids. V trimming: 1 base; J trimming: 4 bases; junction bases outside the gene matches: 2. DNA for the CDR3: TGTGCCACCAGCAGAGTGGGGACAGGGGCAGATACGCAGTATTTT. It is translated as CATSRVGTGADTQYF.

The CDR3 spells CASSLRTGISYNEQFF. CDR3 sequence (DNA): TGTGCCAGCAGCCTTCGGACAGGAATCTCCTACAATGAGCAGTTCTTC. The chain uses TRBV11-2 and TRBJ2-1; 7 bases are a match to TRBD1. The junction had 7 bases not matched to a gene; V was cut back by 5 bases and J by 0 bases. The CDR3 contains 16 residues. Germline CDR1 reads SGHAT; CDR2 reads FQNNGV.

A few counts support this clone. The chain carries TRBV4-2 and TRBJ2-3; D is ambiguous. Germline V gene data show CDR1 as LGHNA and CDR2 as YNFKEQ. V gave up 0 bases and J gave up 0 bases, with 10 bases separating them. The CDR3 extends over 16 amino acids. Here the CDR3 DNA reads TGTGCCAGCAGCCAAGAGAGCTATGTGAGCACAGATACGCAGTATTTT. Translated, it gives CASSQESYVSTDTQYF.

The CDR3, as DNA: TGTGCCAGCAGCCCCGGGAAGGGAGTCTACGAGCAGTACTTC. Protein product: CASSPGKGVYEQYF. The V gene is TRBV7-9, the J gene TRBJ2-7; D may be TRBD2 (5 bases). Germline loops: CDR1 SEHNR, CDR2 FQNEAQ (reference sequence). CDR3 length: 14 residues. V lost 5 bases to trimming and J lost 3 bases, with 14 bases between them. Filled out from reference TRBV7-9 and TRBJ2-7, the complete variable domain reads DTGVSQNPRHKITKRGQNVTFRCDPISEHNRLYWYRQTLGQGPEFLTYFQNEAQLEKSRLLSDRFSAERPKGSFSTLEIQRTEQGDSAMYLCASSPGKGVYEQYFGPGTRLTVT.

This chain joins TRBV5-4 and TRBJ2-1, with D perhaps being TRBD1 or TRBD2 (6 bases each). Trimming removed 4 bases from V and 7 bases from J, with 15 bases in between. The V gene's germline CDR1 is SGHNT and CDR2 YYREEE (reference sequence). This CDR3 is 14 amino acids long. The DNA of the CDR3 is TGTGCCAGCAGCCAAGTAGGGGGGAATAATGAGCAGTTCTTC. Translated, it gives CASSQVGGNNEQFF.

The gene calls are TRBV18 and TRBJ2-7; 7 bases fit TRBD2. This CDR3 contains 13 residues. V dropped 3 bases and J dropped 2; count of bases not matched to a gene: 1. The V gene's germline CDR1 is KGHSH and CDR2 LQKENI. The CDR3 here is CASSPSGTYEQYF. The DNA for the CDR3 is TGTGCCAGCTCACCCAGCGGGACCTACGAGCAGTACTTC.

V and J are TRBV5-1 and TRBJ2-7; D not resolved. The V gene's germline CDR1 is SGHRS and CDR2 YFSETQ. Trimming stripped 0 bases from V and 4 bases from J, with 8 bases between. This CDR3 comprises 13 residues. The CDR3 loop reads CASSLVADYEQYF. Here the CDR3 DNA reads TGCGCCAGCAGCTTGGTGGCTGATTACGAGCAGTACTTC.

The rearrangement uses TRBV5-1 and TRBJ2-1; possibly TRBD2 for D (5 bases). From germline, CDR1 is SGHRS and CDR2 YFSETQ. Trimming took off 5 bases at V and 5 bases at J, with 8 bases between the two ends. The CDR3 runs 12 residues. The CDR3 is CASSLRDNEQFF. The CDR3 DNA follows: TGCGCCAGCAGTTTGAGGGACAATGAGCAGTTCTTC.

This rearrangement joins TRBV5-8 to TRBJ1-1, with D uncertain. Germline V gene sequence: CDR1 SGHTS, CDR2 YDEGEE. This CDR3 contains 12 residues. V was pared by 1 base and J by 8 bases, with 9 bases between. The CDR3 sequence: CASSLIDREAFF. CDR3 nucleotides: TGTGCCAGCAGCTTGATAGACCGGGAAGCTTTCTTT.

This chain connects TRBV29-1 to TRBJ2-1; 7 nucleotides line up with TRBD1. Germline CDR1 and CDR2: SQVTM and ANQGSEA. The length of the CDR3 is 13 residues. V gave up 6 bases and J gave up 7 bases; unmatched junction bases: 9. CDR3 in amino acids: CSVGRQGRNEQFF. The DNA for the CDR3 is TGCAGCGTCGGACGACAGGGAAGGAATGAGCAGTTCTTC.

The chain links TRBV10-2 to TRBJ1-1; D uncertain. CDR3 length: 13 residues. Per germline, CDR1 WSHSY and CDR2 SAAADI. V shed 2 bases and J shed 6 bases, with 10 bases lying between them. Here the CDR3 DNA reads TGCGCCAGCAGTGAGAATACGGGATCTGAAGCTTTCTTT. Translating gives CASSENTGSEAFF.

The V and J genes are TRBV28 and TRBJ2-1, with 9 positions matching TRBD2. The CDR3 covers 16 residues. Germline V CDR1 and CDR2: MDHEN, SYDVKM. J gave up 14 bases and V 4 bases, and 18 bases lay outside the gene matches. The CDR3 is CASSSSIAGERDGKFF. The CDR3 coding sequence is TGTGCCAGCAGTTCTTCCATAGCGGGAGAGCGGGATGGGAAGTTCTTC.

The CDR3 sequence is CASSSGQMDGGYTF. The CDR3 DNA follows: TGCGCCAGCAGCTCGGGACAGATGGACGGTGGCTACACCTTC. The chain has TRBV5-1 and TRBJ1-2; 7 nucleotides match TRBD1. The CDR3 runs 14 residues. The trim removed 3 bases at V and 7 bases at J, leaving 9 bases unmatched. The germline CDR1 and CDR2 sequences are SGHRS and YFSETQ.

The V call is TRBV5-4, the J call TRBJ1-2, with TRBD1 matching over 7 bases. Germline CDR1 SGHNT, CDR2 YYREEE (reference sequence). Trimming removed 2 bases from V and 11 bases from J; junction bases left unmatched: 9. The CDR3 covers 13 residues. CDR3 in DNA: TGTGCCAGCAGCTTTGGGACAGAGGCCGCGTACACCTTC. Its protein is CASSFGTEAAYTF. The full variable domain, rest sourced from reference TRBV5-4 and TRBJ1-2, is ETGVTQSPTHLIKTRGQQVTLRCSSQSGHNTVSWYQQALGQGPQFIFQYYREEENGRGNFPPRFSGLQFPNYSSELNVNALELDDSALYLCASSFGTEAAYTFGSGTRLTVV.

The chain is built from TRBV27 and TRBJ2-1, with D possibly matching TRBD1 (5 bases). Looked up from germline, CDR1 is MNHEY and CDR2 is SMNVEV (reference sequence). The CDR3 runs to 15 residues. The germline V and J ends were trimmed by 6 bases and 4 bases, with 16 bases remaining between them. CDR3 in amino acids: CASSRTLRQYNEQFF. The CDR3 coding sequence is TGTGCCAGCAGCCGAACACTCCGACAGTACAATGAGCAGTTCTTC.

The V and J genes are TRBV6-5 and TRBJ2-7; 8 bases fit TRBD1. The trim removed 4 bases at V and 1 base at J, leaving 9 bases unmatched. CDR3 size: 16 residues. Germline loops: CDR1 MNHEY, CDR2 SVGAGI. CDR3 region: CASSWTSGGGSYEQYF. The CDR3 coding sequence is TGTGCCAGCAGTTGGACCTCAGGGGGCGGTTCCTACGAGCAGTACTTC.

The J gene is TRBJ1-6, the V gene TRBV19, with D unclear. Germline V gene lookup returns CDR1 LNHDA and CDR2 SQIVND (reference sequence). This CDR3 contains 13 residues. Trimming removed 8 bases from V and 6 bases from J, with 11 bases in between. CDR3 in DNA: TGTGCCAGTTCCTGGACTAGTAATTCACCCCTCCACTTT. Amino acids: CASSWTSNSPLHF.

This chain joins TRBV25-1 and TRBJ2-7; TRBD2 agrees at 11 bases. The CDR3 covers 15 residues. J lost 0 bases, V lost 8 bases, and 6 bases had no gene match. In germline, CDR1 is MGHDK, CDR2 SYGVNS. CDR3 DNA: TGTGCCAGCCGTACCCTAGCGGGAGGCTCCTACGAGCAGTACTTC. Translation: CASRTLAGGSYEQYF.

The chain carries TRBV29-1 and TRBJ2-3; 13 bases fit TRBD2. The CDR3 is made up of 16 amino acids. J was trimmed by 1 base and V by 6 bases; bases with no gene match: 7. Germline-derived CDR1 and CDR2 are SQVTM and ANQGSEA. The CDR3 DNA sequence: TGCAGCGTGGCGAGACTAGCGGGGGGCCGCACAGATACGCAGTATTTT. Translated: CSVARLAGGRTDTQYF.

The CDR3 here is CASSYTQTGGGYGYTF. CDR3 bases: TGTGCCAGCAGTTATACCCAAACAGGGGGAGGCTATGGCTACACCTTC. The chain employs TRBV6-6 and TRBJ1-2; 8 bases are shared with TRBD1. With 3 bases clipped from V and 4 bases from J, the junction kept 10 bases outside the gene matches. In germline, CDR1 is MNHNY, CDR2 SVGAGI (reference sequence). This CDR3 comprises 16 residues.

This clone appeared a few times. The chain has TRBV6-5 and TRBJ1-1; D perhaps matches TRBD1 (6 bases). CDR3 length: 14 amino acids. V shed 2 bases and J shed 5 bases, with 12 bases lying between them. Germline CDR1 reads MNHEY; CDR2 reads SVGAGI. The CDR3 is CASSYKTGRTEAFF. CDR3 in DNA: TGTGCCAGCAGTTACAAAACAGGGAGAACTGAAGCTTTCTTT.

The rearrangement joins TRBV18 to TRBJ1-1; weak D call: TRBD1 (6 bases). The V end was cut by 0 bases, the J end by 3 bases, with 20 bases between. Germline values: CDR1 KGHSH, CDR2 LQKENI. This CDR3 region has 18 residues. The CDR3 DNA follows: TGTGCCAGCTCACCACCTTTCCACGGGTTGGGGGCGGACACTGAAGCTTTCTTT. It codes for CASSPPFHGLGADTEAFF.

Within the sample, this clone is medium-sized (0.01 to 0.1%). V gene TRBV19 combines with J gene TRBJ1-2; D is possibly TRBD1 (5 bases). Trimming removed 4 bases at V and 4 bases at J, with 16 bases between. CDR1 is LNHDA and CDR2 is SQIVND in the germline V gene (reference sequence). The CDR3 consists of 15 residues. The CDR3 region is CASSSGGRSPYGYTF. CDR3 nucleotide sequence: TGTGCCAGTAGTAGTGGGGGACGTAGTCCCTATGGCTACACCTTC.

The chain is built from TRBV10-1 and TRBJ2-1; 8 bases align to TRBD2. The junction had 4 bases not matched to a gene; V was cut back by 2 bases and J by 7 bases. This CDR3 has 14 amino acids. The germline V gene has CDR1 WNHNN and CDR2 SYGVQD (reference sequence). CDR3 coding DNA: TGCGCCAGCAGTGAGCTGACTAGCGAGAATGAGCAGTTCTTC. This gives the protein CASSELTSENEQFF.